This T cell receptor beta chain originates from a study of T cell repertoires in cytomegalovirus infection. Study at large: CMV epitopes that were recently identified and HLA-C-restricted were used alongside well-studied HLA-B-restricted ones. The public TCR beta signatures pointed to both CMV infection and matching HLA type.

TCRdb passed the reads through MiXCR, listing each CDR3 protein once. The sample has some 940,000 distinct CDR3 sequences, under 40% seen once; the top ten hold over 10%. Trimming left V 4 bases short and J 2 bases short, with 6 bases between. Germline V gives CDR1 LNHDA, CDR2 SQIVND (reference sequence). The CDR3 covers 13 residues. Whole-study results and caveats: Ex vivo, HLA-C-restricted CMV-specific TCR beta clonotypes prevailed over the rest of the response. Cumulated frequencies of public TCR beta families served to identify carriers of CMV plus the relevant HLA.

This clonotype was observed a handful of times. Its antigen is as yet unknown. This material consisted of cultured CD8+ T cells from PBMCs, taken from culture after CMV antigen stimulation. The TCR comes from a human donor in good health (CMV status not recorded). Some clones in this sample may be carry-over from other donors' samples. V usage is TRBV19 and J usage is TRBJ1-5, with D unclear. CDR3 sequence: CASSNLGNQPQHF. The CDR3 DNA reads as TGTGCCAGTAGTAATTTGGGCAATCAGCCCCAGCATTTT. The full variable domain, in which reference TRBV19 and TRBJ1-5 provide the parts outside the CDR3, is DGGITQSPKYLFRKEGQNVTLSCEQNLNHDAMYWYRQDPGQGLRLIYYSQIVNDFQKGDIAEGYSVSREKKESFPLTVTSAQKNPTAFYLCASSNLGNQPQHFGDGTRLSIL.